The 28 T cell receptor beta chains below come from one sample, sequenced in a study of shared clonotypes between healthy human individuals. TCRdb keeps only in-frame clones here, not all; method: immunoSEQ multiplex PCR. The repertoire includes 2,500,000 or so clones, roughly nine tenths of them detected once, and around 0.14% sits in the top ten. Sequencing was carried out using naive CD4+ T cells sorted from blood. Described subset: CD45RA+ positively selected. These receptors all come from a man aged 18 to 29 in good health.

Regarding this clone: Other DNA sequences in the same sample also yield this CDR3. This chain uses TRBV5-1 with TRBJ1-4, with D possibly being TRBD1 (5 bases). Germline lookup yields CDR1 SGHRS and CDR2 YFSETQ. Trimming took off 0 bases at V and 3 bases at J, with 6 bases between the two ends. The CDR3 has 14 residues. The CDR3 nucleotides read TGCGCCAGCAGCTTGGCGGGGGCTAATGAAAAACTGTTTTTT. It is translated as CASSLAGANEKLFF. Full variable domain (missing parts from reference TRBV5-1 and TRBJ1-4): KAGVTQTPRYLIKTRGQQVTLSCSPISGHRSVSWYQQTPGQGLQFLFEYFSETQRNKGNFPGRFSGRQFSNSRSEMNVSTLELGDSALYLCASSLAGANEKLFFGSGTQLSVL.

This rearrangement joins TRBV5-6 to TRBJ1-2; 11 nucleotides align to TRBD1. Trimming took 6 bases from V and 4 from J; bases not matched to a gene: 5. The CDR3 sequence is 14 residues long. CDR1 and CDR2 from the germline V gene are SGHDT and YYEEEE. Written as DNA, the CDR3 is TGTGCCAGCAACGGACAGGGGGCTGTCTATGGCTACACCTTC. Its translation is CASNGQGAVYGYTF. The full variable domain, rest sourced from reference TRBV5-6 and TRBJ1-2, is DAGVTQSPTHLIKTRGQQVTLRCSPKSGHDTVSWYQQALGQGPQFIFQYYEEEERQRGNFPDRFSGHQFPNYSSELNVNALLLGDSALYLCASNGQGAVYGYTFGSGTRLTVV.

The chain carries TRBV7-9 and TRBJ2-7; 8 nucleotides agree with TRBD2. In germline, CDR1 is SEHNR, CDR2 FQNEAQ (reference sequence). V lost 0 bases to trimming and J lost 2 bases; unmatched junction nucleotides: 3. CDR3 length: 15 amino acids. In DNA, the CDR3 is TGTGCCAGCAGCTTAGCTGGCGGGGGGCCCTACGAGCAGTACTTC. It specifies CASSLAGGGPYEQYF.

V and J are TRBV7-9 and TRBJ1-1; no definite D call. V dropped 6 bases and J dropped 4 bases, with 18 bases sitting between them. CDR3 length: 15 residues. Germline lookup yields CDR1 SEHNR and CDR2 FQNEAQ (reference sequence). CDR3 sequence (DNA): TGTGCCAGCAGTCCTAGGACGGGGTTTGGCACTGAAGCTTTCTTT. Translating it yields CASSPRTGFGTEAFF. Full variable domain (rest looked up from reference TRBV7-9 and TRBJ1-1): DTGVSQNPRHKITKRGQNVTFRCDPISEHNRLYWYRQTLGQGPEFLTYFQNEAQLEKSRLLSDRFSAERPKGSFSTLEIQRTEQGDSAMYLCASSPRTGFGTEAFFGQGTRLTVV.

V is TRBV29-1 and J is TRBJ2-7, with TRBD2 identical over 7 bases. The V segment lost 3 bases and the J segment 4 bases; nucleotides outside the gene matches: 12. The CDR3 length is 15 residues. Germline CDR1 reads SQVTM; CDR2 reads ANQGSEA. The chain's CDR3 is CSVENFSGRGYEQYF. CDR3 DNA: TGCAGCGTTGAGAATTTTTCGGGGCGGGGGTACGAGCAGTACTTC.

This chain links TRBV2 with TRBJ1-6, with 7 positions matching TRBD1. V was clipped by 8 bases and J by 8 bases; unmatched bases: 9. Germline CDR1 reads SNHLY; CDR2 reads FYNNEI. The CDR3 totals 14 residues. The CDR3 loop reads CASRRTGVDSPLHF. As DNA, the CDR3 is TGTGCCAGCCGTAGAACAGGGGTTGATTCACCCCTCCACTTT.

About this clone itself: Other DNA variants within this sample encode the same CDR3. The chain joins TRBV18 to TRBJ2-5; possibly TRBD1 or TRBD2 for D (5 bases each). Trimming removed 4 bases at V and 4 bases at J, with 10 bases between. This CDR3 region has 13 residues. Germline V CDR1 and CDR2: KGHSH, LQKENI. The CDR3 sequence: CASSRGLSETQYF. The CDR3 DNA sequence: TGTGCCAGCTCACGGGGGTTATCAGAGACCCAGTACTTC.

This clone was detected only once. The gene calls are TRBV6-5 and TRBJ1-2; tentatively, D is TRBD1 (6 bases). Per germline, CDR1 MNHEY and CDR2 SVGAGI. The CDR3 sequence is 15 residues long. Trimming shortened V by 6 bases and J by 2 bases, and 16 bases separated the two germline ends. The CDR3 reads CASSLARTVNYGYTF. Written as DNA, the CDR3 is TGTGCCAGCAGCCTCGCCCGGACAGTAAACTATGGCTACACCTTC.

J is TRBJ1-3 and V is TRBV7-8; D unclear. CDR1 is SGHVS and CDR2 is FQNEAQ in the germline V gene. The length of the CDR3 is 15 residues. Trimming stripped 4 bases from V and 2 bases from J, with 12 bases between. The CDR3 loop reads CASSSIPGAGNTIYF. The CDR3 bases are TGTGCCAGCAGCTCGATTCCCGGAGCTGGAAACACCATATATTTT.

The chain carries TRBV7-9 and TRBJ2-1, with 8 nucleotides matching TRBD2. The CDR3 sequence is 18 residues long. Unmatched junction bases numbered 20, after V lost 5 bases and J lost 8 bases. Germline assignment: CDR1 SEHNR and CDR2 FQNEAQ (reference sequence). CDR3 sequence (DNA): TGTGCCAGCAGCCCAACCCAGGGACTAGTATCTTCGTGGGATGAGCAGTTCTTC. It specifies CASSPTQGLVSSWDEQFF.

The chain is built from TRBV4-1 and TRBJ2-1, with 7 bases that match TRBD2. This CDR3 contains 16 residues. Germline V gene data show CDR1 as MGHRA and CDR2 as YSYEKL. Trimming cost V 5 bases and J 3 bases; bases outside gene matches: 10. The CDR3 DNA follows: TGCGCCAGCAGCAAGGTTGGGGCGGGGGTCTACAATGAGCAGTTCTTC. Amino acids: CASSKVGAGVYNEQFF.

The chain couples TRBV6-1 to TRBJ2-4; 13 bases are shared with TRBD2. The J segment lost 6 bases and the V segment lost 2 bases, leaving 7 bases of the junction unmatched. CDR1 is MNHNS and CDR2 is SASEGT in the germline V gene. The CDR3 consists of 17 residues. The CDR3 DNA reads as TGTGCCAGCAGTGAACCGGGACTAGCGGGACCCGGAAACATTCAGTACTTC. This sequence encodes CASSEPGLAGPGNIQYF.

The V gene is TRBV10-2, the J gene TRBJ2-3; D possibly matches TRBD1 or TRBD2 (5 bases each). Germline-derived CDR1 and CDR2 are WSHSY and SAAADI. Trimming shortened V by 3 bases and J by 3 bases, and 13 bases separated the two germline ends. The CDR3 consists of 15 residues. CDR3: CASSDRQRGTDTQYF. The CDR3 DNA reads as TGCGCCAGCAGTGATCGGCAGAGGGGAACAGATACGCAGTATTTT.

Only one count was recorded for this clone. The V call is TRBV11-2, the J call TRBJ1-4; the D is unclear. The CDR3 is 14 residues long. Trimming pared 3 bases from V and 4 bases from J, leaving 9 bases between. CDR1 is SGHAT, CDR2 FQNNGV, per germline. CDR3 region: CASSFGSYNEKLFF. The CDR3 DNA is TGTGCCAGCAGCTTTGGCAGTTATAATGAAAAACTGTTTTTT.

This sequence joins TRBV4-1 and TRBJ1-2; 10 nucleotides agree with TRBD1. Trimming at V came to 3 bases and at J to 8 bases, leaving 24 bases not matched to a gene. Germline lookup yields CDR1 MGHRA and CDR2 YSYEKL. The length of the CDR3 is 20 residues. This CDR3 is CASSQSRDRGKELVFSGYTF. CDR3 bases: TGCGCCAGCAGCCAGTCCCGGGACAGGGGAAAGGAGCTGGTATTTAGCGGCTACACCTTC.

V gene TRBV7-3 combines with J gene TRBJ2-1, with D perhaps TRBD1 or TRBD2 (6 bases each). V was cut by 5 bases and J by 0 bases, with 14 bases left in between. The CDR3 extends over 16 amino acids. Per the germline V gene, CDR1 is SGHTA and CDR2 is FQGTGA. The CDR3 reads CASSTFPGASYNEQFF. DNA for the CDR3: TGTGCCAGCAGCACCTTCCCGGGGGCCTCCTACAATGAGCAGTTCTTC.

The CDR3 DNA follows: TGTGCCAGCAGTGCCCAGGATGGCGGGGAGCTGTTTTTT. This codes for CASSAQDGGELFF. The genes are TRBV6-4 and TRBJ2-2, with D unresolved. The germline V and J ends were trimmed by 4 bases and 7 bases, with 10 bases remaining between them. CDR1 is MRHNA, CDR2 SNTAGT, per germline. The CDR3 is 13 amino acids.

In DNA form, the CDR3 reads TGTGCCTGGAGTGTAATTAGTAATGAGCAGTTCTTC. This translates into CAWSVISNEQFF. V usage is TRBV30 and J usage is TRBJ2-1; D unresolved. This CDR3 is built from 12 residues. Germline assignment: CDR1 GTSNPN and CDR2 SVGIG (reference sequence). V lost 0 bases, J lost 7 bases, and 7 bases lay in between.

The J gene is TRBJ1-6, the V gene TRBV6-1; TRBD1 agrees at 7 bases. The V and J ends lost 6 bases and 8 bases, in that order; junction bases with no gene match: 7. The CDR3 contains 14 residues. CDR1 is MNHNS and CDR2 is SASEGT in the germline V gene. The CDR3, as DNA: TGTGCCAGCAGGTTACAGGGGCAAGATTCACCCCTCCACTTT. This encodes CASRLQGQDSPLHF.

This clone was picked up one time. CDR3: CASSVDFFYNEQFF. The CDR3 coding sequence is TGTGCCAGCAGCGTGGACTTCTTCTACAATGAGCAGTTCTTC. The chain has TRBV9 and TRBJ2-1; D might be TRBD2 (5 bases). Germline assignment: CDR1 SGDLS and CDR2 YYNGEE. With 2 bases removed from V and 3 bases from J, the gap between germline ends came to 9 bases. There are 14 residues in the CDR3.

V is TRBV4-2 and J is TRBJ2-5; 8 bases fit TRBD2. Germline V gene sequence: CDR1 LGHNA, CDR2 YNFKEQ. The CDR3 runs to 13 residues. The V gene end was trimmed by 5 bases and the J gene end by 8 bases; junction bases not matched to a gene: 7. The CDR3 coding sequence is TGTGCCAGCAGCAGCGGGGGACTCGAAACCCAGTACTTC. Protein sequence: CASSSGGLETQYF.

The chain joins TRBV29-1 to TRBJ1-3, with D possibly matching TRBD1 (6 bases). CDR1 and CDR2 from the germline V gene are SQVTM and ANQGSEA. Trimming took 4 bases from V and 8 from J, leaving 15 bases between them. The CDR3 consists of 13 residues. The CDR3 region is CSVVGHLRDTIYF. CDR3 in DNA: TGCAGCGTTGTGGGACACCTAAGGGACACCATATATTTT.

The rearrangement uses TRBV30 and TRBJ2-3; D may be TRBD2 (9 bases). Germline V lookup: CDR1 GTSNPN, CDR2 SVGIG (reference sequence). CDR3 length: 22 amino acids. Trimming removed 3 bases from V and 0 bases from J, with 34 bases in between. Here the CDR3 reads CAWSLGQGPSGGTPTSTDTQYF. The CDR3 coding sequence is TGTGCCTGGAGCCTCGGACAGGGCCCGAGCGGGGGGACCCCTACTAGCACAGATACGCAGTATTTT.

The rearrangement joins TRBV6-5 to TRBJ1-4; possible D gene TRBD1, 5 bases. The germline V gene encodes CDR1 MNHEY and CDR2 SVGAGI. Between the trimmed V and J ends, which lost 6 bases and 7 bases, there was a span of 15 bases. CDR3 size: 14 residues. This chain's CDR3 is CASRNTGRGEKLFF. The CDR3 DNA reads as TGTGCCAGCAGGAACACGGGACGGGGTGAAAAACTGTTTTTT.

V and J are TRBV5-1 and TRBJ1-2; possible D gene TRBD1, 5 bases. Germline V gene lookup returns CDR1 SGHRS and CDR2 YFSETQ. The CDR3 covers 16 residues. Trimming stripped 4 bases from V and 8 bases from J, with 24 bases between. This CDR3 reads CASSPRDLLTFEGYTF. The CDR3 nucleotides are TGCGCCAGCAGCCCAAGGGACCTCCTTACGTTCGAGGGCTACACCTTC.

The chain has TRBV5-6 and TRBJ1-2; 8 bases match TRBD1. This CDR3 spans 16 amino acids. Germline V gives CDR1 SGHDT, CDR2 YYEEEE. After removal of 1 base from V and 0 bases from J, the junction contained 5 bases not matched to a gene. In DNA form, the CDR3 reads TGTGCCAGCAGCTTGAGTCCGGGACAGGCTAACTATGGCTACACCTTC. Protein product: CASSLSPGQANYGYTF.

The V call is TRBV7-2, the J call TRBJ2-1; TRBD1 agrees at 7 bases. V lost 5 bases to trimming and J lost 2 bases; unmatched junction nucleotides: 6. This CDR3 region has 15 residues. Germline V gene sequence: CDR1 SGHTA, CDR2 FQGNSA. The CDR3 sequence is CASSRTGDAYNEQFF. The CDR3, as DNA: TGTGCCAGCAGCCGGACAGGCGATGCCTACAATGAGCAGTTCTTC.

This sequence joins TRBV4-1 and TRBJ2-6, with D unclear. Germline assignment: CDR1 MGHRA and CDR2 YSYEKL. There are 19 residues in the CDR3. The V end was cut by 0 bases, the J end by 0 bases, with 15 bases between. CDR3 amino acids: CASSQDRNSFNSGANVLTF. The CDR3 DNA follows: TGCGCCAGCAGCCAAGATCGGAACAGCTTCAACTCTGGGGCCAACGTCCTGACTTTC.